These 27 T cell receptor beta chains were sequenced from one sample in a study of T cell clones after liver transplantation. Here immunoSEQ multiplex PCR was the method, and the copy in TCRdb shows in-frame clones only, minus some. This sample has some 80,000 clones, with around four fifths found just once. Material: CD4+ T cells from blood, obtained 48 to 50 months after liver transplant. Source of these receptors: a human patient who received a liver transplant. Some T cells may arise from the graft donor.

The rearrangement uses TRBV6-5 and TRBJ2-7; D is uncertain. Per the germline V gene, CDR1 is MNHEY and CDR2 is SVGAGI. V was shortened by 6 bases and J by 2 bases, with 14 bases between the two germline ends. The CDR3 runs 14 residues. The CDR3 here is CASSPQKGPYEQYF. The CDR3 bases are TGTGCCAGCAGCCCACAGAAAGGCCCCTACGAGCAGTACTTC.

The chain uses TRBV11-1 and TRBJ2-5; 11 positions match TRBD1. This CDR3 spans 13 amino acids. V was clipped by 5 bases and J by 5 bases; unmatched bases: 1. CDR1 and CDR2 from the germline V gene are SGHAT and FQDESV (reference sequence). The DNA of the CDR3 is TGTGCCAGCAGCCGGGACAGGGGGGAGACCCAGTACTTC. Translating gives CASSRDRGETQYF.

The V call is TRBV9, the J call TRBJ2-1; D is possibly TRBD1 or TRBD2 (5 bases each). V gave up 0 bases and J gave up 5 bases, with 9 bases separating them. CDR3 length equals 14 residues. Germline values: CDR1 SGDLS, CDR2 YYNGEE. The CDR3 loop is CASSVGGVNNEQFF. CDR3 nucleotides: TGTGCCAGCAGCGTAGGAGGGGTTAACAATGAGCAGTTCTTC. Full variable domain (rest looked up from reference TRBV9 and TRBJ2-1): DSGVTQTPKHLITATGQRVTLRCSPRSGDLSVYWYQQSLDQGLQFLIQYYNGEERAKGNILERFSAQQFPDLHSELNLSSLELGDSALYFCASSVGGVNNEQFFGPGTRLTVL.

The gene calls are TRBV15 and TRBJ2-5, with 8 bases identical to TRBD1. This CDR3 contains 17 residues. Germline V lookup: CDR1 LNHNV, CDR2 YYDKDF (reference sequence). J gave up 2 bases and V 0 bases, and 8 bases lay outside the gene matches. CDR3 sequence: CATSRDRTGWGQETQYF. The DNA for the CDR3 is TGTGCCACCAGCAGAGACAGGACAGGGTGGGGACAAGAGACCCAGTACTTC.

This chain joins TRBV4-3 and TRBJ2-3, with D possibly being TRBD2 (6 bases). CDR1 LGHNA and CDR2 YSLEER come from the germline V gene. Trimming left V 0 bases short and J 2 bases short, with 15 bases between. This CDR3 has 17 amino acids. The CDR3: CASSQDYGTAYTDTQYF. In nucleotides, the CDR3 is TGCGCCAGCAGCCAAGATTACGGGACTGCTTACACAGATACGCAGTATTTT.

The J gene is TRBJ1-4, the V gene TRBV2; D might be TRBD1 (5 bases). This CDR3 region has 17 residues. Germline V gene data show CDR1 as SNHLY and CDR2 as FYNNEI. V was shortened by 1 base and J by 2 bases, with 14 bases between the two germline ends. The CDR3 sequence is CASSEVGALGTNEKLFF. In DNA, the CDR3 is TGTGCCAGCAGTGAAGTCGGGGCCCTGGGTACTAATGAAAAACTGTTTTTT.

The J gene is TRBJ2-3, the V gene TRBV5-4; D remains unclear. Trimming removed 4 bases at V and 7 bases at J, with 13 bases between. The CDR3 consists of 13 residues. Germline V CDR1 and CDR2: SGHNT, YYREEE (reference sequence). CDR3 loop: CASSQIEINTQYF. DNA of the CDR3: TGTGCCAGCAGCCAAATAGAGATAAATACGCAGTATTTT.

V is TRBV9 and J is TRBJ2-2, with 8 bases identical to TRBD2. V dropped 2 bases and J dropped 6; count of bases not matched to a gene: 9. The germline V gene encodes CDR1 SGDLS and CDR2 YYNGEE. The CDR3 sequence is 16 residues long. In nucleotides, the CDR3 is TGTGCCAGCAGCGTCGCCGGGGGGGCATCGGCCGGGGAGCTGTTTTTT. Translated, it gives CASSVAGGASAGELFF.

The genes are TRBV28 and TRBJ1-2; 9 bases match TRBD1. The CDR3 consists of 17 residues. Germline V gene data show CDR1 as MDHEN and CDR2 as SYDVKM. With 5 bases clipped from V and 3 bases from J, the junction kept 13 bases outside the gene matches. CDR3 residues: CASSPAGTGTRDYGYTF. DNA for the CDR3: TGTGCCAGCAGTCCCGCCGGGACAGGGACTAGAGACTATGGCTACACCTTC.

This clone came up a few times. CDR3 loop: CASSLGTASGASSYEQYF. The CDR3 coding sequence is TGTGCCAGCAGCTTAGGGACGGCTAGCGGGGCGAGCTCCTACGAGCAGTACTTC. The V and J genes are TRBV7-6 and TRBJ2-7, with 9 positions matching TRBD2. The CDR3 totals 18 residues. V lost 1 base, J lost 0 bases, and 10 bases stayed unmatched. Germline assignment: CDR1 SGHVS and CDR2 FNYEAQ.

This chain uses TRBV7-2 with TRBJ1-4; D is unclear. The CDR3 runs to 16 residues. Germline V lookup: CDR1 SGHTA, CDR2 FQGNSA. Trimming removed 3 bases from V and 4 bases from J, with 15 bases in between. In DNA, the CDR3 is TGTGCCAGCAGCTTGAGGAGAACGTCGCTTAATGAAAAACTGTTTTTT. This sequence encodes CASSLRRTSLNEKLFF.

The J gene is TRBJ2-7, the V gene TRBV4-2, with TRBD1 identical over 7 bases. Per germline, CDR1 LGHNA and CDR2 YNFKEQ. With 4 bases clipped from V and 3 bases from J, the junction kept 9 bases outside the gene matches. The CDR3 totals 15 residues. CDR3 sequence: CASSRSPGQYYEQYF. In DNA, the CDR3 is TGTGCCAGCAGCCGATCCCCGGGACAGTACTACGAGCAGTACTTC.

The chain uses TRBV6-5 and TRBJ2-3; 8 bases agree with TRBD2. The length of the CDR3 is 14 residues. In germline, CDR1 is MNHEY, CDR2 SVGAGI. J was trimmed by 5 bases and V by 5 bases; bases with no gene match: 6. In nucleotides, the CDR3 is TGTGCCAGCAGTCCGGGACTAGGACAAGATACGCAGTATTTT. It yields the protein CASSPGLGQDTQYF.

The chain carries TRBV19 and TRBJ2-5; a weak D match, TRBD1 (6 bases). V was cut by 3 bases and J by 2 bases, with 10 bases left in between. CDR1 is LNHDA, CDR2 SQIVND, per germline (reference sequence). The CDR3 totals 14 residues. Written as DNA, the CDR3 is TGTGCCAGTAGTATGGTGACAGGTCAAGAGACCCAGTACTTC. This codes for CASSMVTGQETQYF.

This chain connects TRBV5-1 to TRBJ2-5; D is uncertain. The CDR3 has 14 amino acids. The V end lost 0 bases, the J end lost 5 bases, and 11 bases lay between the germline ends. In germline, CDR1 is SGHRS, CDR2 YFSETQ. The CDR3 bases are TGCGCCAGCAGCTTGGAAGTTGTTTCGGAGACCCAGTACTTC. It specifies CASSLEVVSETQYF. Full variable domain (outside the CDR3, taken from reference TRBV5-1 and TRBJ2-5): KAGVTQTPRYLIKTRGQQVTLSCSPISGHRSVSWYQQTPGQGLQFLFEYFSETQRNKGNFPGRFSGRQFSNSRSEMNVSTLELGDSALYLCASSLEVVSETQYFGPGTRLLVL.

V usage is TRBV4-1 and J usage is TRBJ1-1, with a weak D call TRBD1 (6 bases). Per the germline V gene, CDR1 is MGHRA and CDR2 is YSYEKL. CDR3 size: 16 residues. The ends were cut back, 3 bases at V and 4 bases at J, with 18 bases in the middle. CDR3 amino acids: CASSQGGGAEITEAFF. The CDR3 DNA follows: TGCGCCAGCAGCCAGGGGGGGGGCGCAGAAATCACTGAAGCTTTCTTT.

The genes are TRBV19 and TRBJ2-3; D uncertain. V was clipped by 4 bases and J by 6 bases, with 14 bases between them. Germline V gives CDR1 LNHDA, CDR2 SQIVND (reference sequence). The CDR3 runs 14 residues. CDR3 protein: CASSTVRASDTQYF. CDR3 DNA: TGTGCCAGTAGTACAGTCCGGGCCTCGGATACGCAGTATTTT.

This clone was seen only once. The chain couples TRBV18 to TRBJ2-2; TRBD2 matches 12 bases. The CDR3 spans 19 residues. J gave up 0 bases and V 5 bases, and 10 bases lay outside the gene matches. The V gene's germline CDR1 is KGHSH and CDR2 LQKENI. CDR3 DNA: TGTGCCAGCTCAGCGCCGACGACTAGCGGGGGCGCGAACACCGGGGAGCTGTTTTTT. Its protein is CASSAPTTSGGANTGELFF.

Only a few counts were recorded for this clone. In nucleotides, the CDR3 is TGTGCCAGCGAGCGGGAGGGCCAGGAGTTCTTC. As protein: CASEREGQEFF. This sequence joins TRBV2 and TRBJ2-1, with 10 bases matching TRBD2. The germline CDR1 and CDR2 sequences are SNHLY and FYNNEI. The CDR3 is 11 residues long. The ends lost 8 bases at V and 14 bases at J; junction bases unmatched: 6.

This rearrangement joins TRBV7-3 to TRBJ1-2; 7 nucleotides agree with TRBD1. Germline CDR1 reads SGHTA; CDR2 reads FQGTGA. Trimming cost V 8 bases and J 8 bases; bases outside gene matches: 14. This CDR3 has 14 amino acids. The CDR3, as DNA: TGTGCCAGCCGTCTGGGACAGTCCCTTGGGGGCTACACCTTC. Protein sequence: CASRLGQSLGGYTF. Together with reference TRBV7-3 and TRBJ1-2, the CDR3 gives the full variable domain: GAGVSQTPSNKVTEKGKYVELRCDPISGHTALYWYRQSLGQGPEFLIYFQGTGAADDSGLPNDRFFAVRPEGSVSTLKIQRTERGDSAVYLCASRLGQSLGGYTFGSGTRLTVV.

This sequence joins TRBV5-1 and TRBJ2-3; 7 bases align to TRBD1. The V gene end was trimmed by 5 bases and the J gene end by 0 bases; junction bases not matched to a gene: 0. Germline lookup yields CDR1 SGHRS and CDR2 YFSETQ. The CDR3 is 13 residues long. The CDR3 spells CASRGQSTDTQYF. In DNA, the CDR3 is TGCGCCAGCAGGGGACAGAGCACAGATACGCAGTATTTT.

The chain joins TRBV6-6 to TRBJ2-4; TRBD1 matches 11 bases. The CDR3 length is 14 residues. The trim removed 4 bases at V and 6 bases at J, leaving 2 bases unmatched. Germline V lookup: CDR1 MNHNY, CDR2 SVGAGI (reference sequence). CDR3 sequence: CASSLGQGGNIQYF. DNA for the CDR3: TGTGCCAGCAGTTTGGGACAGGGGGGAAACATTCAGTACTTC.

V gene TRBV9 combines with J gene TRBJ2-1; D is uncertain. Germline lookup yields CDR1 SGDLS and CDR2 YYNGEE. V was clipped by 3 bases and J by 6 bases, with 19 bases between them. This CDR3 has 16 residues. CDR3 DNA sequence: TGTGCCAGCAGCGAGGCGACGTTTGGTGGGATCAATGAGCAGTTCTTC. Its translation is CASSEATFGGINEQFF.

The V gene is TRBV6-1, the J gene TRBJ2-7, with 8 bases fitting TRBD1. The CDR3 has 15 residues. Germline CDR1 MNHNS, CDR2 SASEGT. V gave up 6 bases and J gave up 0 bases; unmatched junction bases: 7. In nucleotides, the CDR3 is TGTGCCAGCAGCCAAAACAGGGGGAGCTCCTACGAGCAGTACTTC. Amino acids: CASSQNRGSSYEQYF.

The chain uses TRBV18 and TRBJ2-5; D possibly corresponds to TRBD2 (5 bases). The CDR3 contains 12 residues. With 2 bases removed from V and 5 bases from J, the gap between germline ends came to 6 bases. Germline CDR1 is KGHSH and CDR2 is LQKENI. CDR3 loop: CASSPKRETQYF. The CDR3 bases are TGTGCCAGCTCACCAAAGCGGGAGACCCAGTACTTC.

The chain has TRBV28 and TRBJ2-3; D unclear. The length of the CDR3 is 19 residues. Germline CDR1 reads MDHEN; CDR2 reads SYDVKM. V was cut by 1 base and J by 0 bases, with 20 bases left in between. The chain's CDR3 is CASSLLYGGALSSTDTQYF. The DNA of the CDR3 is TGTGCCAGCAGTTTATTGTATGGTGGAGCGCTATCTAGCACAGATACGCAGTATTTT. The whole variable domain, remainder taken from reference TRBV28 and TRBJ2-3, is DVKVTQSSRYLVKRTGEKVFLECVQDMDHENMFWYRQDPGLGLRLIYFSYDVKMKEKGDIPEGYSVSREKKERFSLILESASTNQTSMYLCASSLLYGGALSSTDTQYFGPGTRLTVL.

The chain is built from TRBV28 and TRBJ1-2, with a weak D call TRBD1 (5 bases). Trimming stripped 3 bases from V and 8 bases from J, with 10 bases between. Germline lookup yields CDR1 MDHEN and CDR2 SYDVKM. The CDR3 totals 12 residues. CDR3 in DNA: TGTGCCAGCAGTTTCAGGGAGCGGGGCTACACCTTC. It is translated as CASSFRERGYTF.